The 2 T cell receptor beta chains presented below share a single source sample, sequenced in a study of cytomegalovirus exposure and HLA in healthy donors. Primers included in the PCR were 60 Vbeta and 13 Jbeta primers. Data came from immunoSEQ multiplex PCR; TCRdb stores just in-frame clones and leaves some out. The data contain around 150,000 clones, approximately 80% of them seen just once; the ten biggest clones take up 2.2%. Sequencing was carried out using PBMCs. The receptors come from a man aged 25-40 years in good health and CMV-seronegative.

The CDR3 loop reads CASSQESSGSEEQYF. DNA of the CDR3: TGTGCCAGCAGCCAAGAATCTAGCGGGAGCGAAGAGCAGTACTTC. The J gene is TRBJ2-5, the V gene TRBV4-2, with TRBD2 identical over 10 bases. In germline, CDR1 is LGHNA, CDR2 YNFKEQ. Germline trimming cut 0 bases from V and 11 bases from J; bases unmatched to any gene: 9. This CDR3 comprises 15 residues.

This clone was seen just once. The gene calls are TRBV5-1 and TRBJ2-5, with TRBD2 identical over 10 bases. The V gene end was trimmed by 5 bases and the J gene end by 2 bases; junction bases not matched to a gene: 3. Germline V gene lookup returns CDR1 SGHRS and CDR2 YFSETQ. The CDR3 totals 14 residues. The CDR3 nucleotides read TGCGCCAGCAGGCGAGCGGGAGGGCAAGAGACCCAGTACTTC. It codes for CASRRAGGQETQYF.